This T cell receptor beta chain was recovered during a study of OX40 agonist ivuxolimab in advanced cancers. About the research overall: Averaging approximately 60 years in age, with a range of about 23 to 85, the cohort was 80% to 90% male.

Produced via immunoSEQ multiplex PCR; TCRdb's table is partial and in-frame only. Of about 24,000 clones listed, approximately 91% were seen once; the top ten hold 49%. The length of the CDR3 is 13 residues. V gave up 4 bases and J gave up 2 bases, with 12 bases separating them. Germline-derived CDR1 and CDR2 are GTSNPN and SVGIG (reference sequence). The clonotype was recovered from an adult with an advanced solid tumor such as melanoma, head and neck, liver or kidney cancer. The sequencing used CD4+ or CD8+ T cells sorted from blood, collected in a trial of the OX40 agonist ivuxolimab. The rearrangement joins TRBV30 to TRBJ2-7, with no clear D. CDR3 sequence (DNA): TGTGCCTGGACTTCATATGTCACCTACGAGCAGTACTTC. It encodes CAWTSYVTYEQYF.